This T cell receptor (beta chain) was identified during a study of cytomegalovirus exposure and HLA in healthy donors. Study context: A prior study identified approximately 120 million unique TCR beta sequences from about 179 million T cells.

Findings of the study overall: Researchers counted about 150 TCR beta chains as cytomegalovirus-associated. Productive rates of about 87% or about 30% were seen for most TCR beta V segments in an earlier analysis. The sole available immune exposure information was CMV serostatus.

Use of 60 Vbeta and 13 Jbeta primers characterized the PCR. The assay was immunoSEQ multiplex PCR, and TCRdb's table has in-frame clones only and misses some. The sample consists of approximately 150,000 clones, about 84% of them appearing once. V trimming: 5 bases; J trimming: 4 bases; junction bases outside the gene matches: 12. Looked up from germline, CDR1 is ENHRY and CDR2 is SYGVKD. CDR3 size: 17 residues. Concerning this clone itself: Its antigen is currently unknown.

The J gene is TRBJ2-3, the V gene TRBV10-3; 10 nucleotides agree with TRBD2. The origin of this receptor is a man aged 18-30 years in good health and CMV-seronegative. The sequencing input was PBMCs. The DNA of the CDR3 is TGTGCCATCAGTCGGAGCGGGGGGGCACTGAGGCCAGATACGCAGTATTTT. Its translation: CAISRSGGALRPDTQYF.